This TCR beta chain derives from a study of cytomegalovirus exposure and HLA in healthy donors. For this clone: Its specificity is not known.

There are 15 residues in the CDR3. Germline V gene lookup returns CDR1 MGHRA and CDR2 YSYEKL. With 1 base clipped from V and 5 bases from J, the junction kept 4 bases outside the gene matches. Findings of the study overall: Associated with HLA alleles at 0.05 false discovery rate in a later analysis were over 15,000 TCR beta sequences. Sequencing had likely introduced a cluster of highly shared sequence variants as an artifact.

Vbeta (60) and Jbeta (13) primers were used in the PCR. The method was immunoSEQ multiplex PCR; TCRdb's version includes in-frame clones alone and lacks a portion of them. The sample yields around 63,000 clones, approximately 80% seen once. The chain employs TRBV4-1 and TRBJ2-5, with 10 nucleotides matching TRBD1. This receptor was identified in a woman aged 30 to 39 in good health and CMV-seronegative. Sequenced sample: PBMCs. The CDR3 DNA sequence: TGCGCCAGCAGCCAAGTGACAGGGGGCTTGGAGACCCAGTACTTC. Amino acid sequence: CASSQVTGGLETQYF.